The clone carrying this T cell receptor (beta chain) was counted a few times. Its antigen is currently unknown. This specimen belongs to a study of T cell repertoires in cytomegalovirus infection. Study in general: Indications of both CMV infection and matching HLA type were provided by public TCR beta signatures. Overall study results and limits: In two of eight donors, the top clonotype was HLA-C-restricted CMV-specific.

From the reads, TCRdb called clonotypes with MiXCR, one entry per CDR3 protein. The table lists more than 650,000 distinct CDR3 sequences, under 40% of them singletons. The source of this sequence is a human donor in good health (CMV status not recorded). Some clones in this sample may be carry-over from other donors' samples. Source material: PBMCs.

CDR3 in DNA: TGTGCCAGCAGCTTAGTAAGGACAGGGGCTGGAAACACCATATATTTT. Translated, it gives CASSLVRTGAGNTIYF. The chain combines TRBV7-8 with TRBJ1-3; 9 positions match TRBD1. The CDR3 sequence is 16 residues long. Germline values: CDR1 SGHVS, CDR2 FQNEAQ. After removal of 1 base from V and 2 bases from J, the junction contained 3 bases not matched to a gene.